Only a few counts were recorded for the clone carrying this TCR beta chain. These data belong to a study of patients and donors after allogeneic stem cell transplantation. TCRdb called the RT-PCR reads again in MiXCR, with one record for every CDR3 protein. The data show over 350,000 distinct CDR3 sequences, roughly 17% seen once. CDR1 LNHNV and CDR2 YYDKDF come from the germline V gene (reference sequence). Trimming stripped 0 bases from V and 1 base from J, with 8 bases between. The CDR3 runs 15 residues. Sequencing was performed on blood, either unsorted or a sorted T cell fraction (not recorded which). The chain is built from TRBV15 and TRBJ2-3; the D is unclear. The receptor comes from a human donor who was either an allogeneic HSCT recipient or a stem cell or donor lymphocyte infusion donor (not recorded which). It is not recorded whose cells these are; they may come from a transplant donor. CDR3 in amino acids: CATSRDKGRTDTQYF. CDR3 nucleotide sequence: TGTGCCACCAGCAGAGATAAGGGTCGCACAGATACGCAGTATTTT.